These 32 T cell receptor beta chains were all obtained from the same sample, sequenced in a study of cytomegalovirus exposure and HLA in healthy donors (dated by TCRdb to the late 2010s). Receptors were amplified or captured by the immunoSEQ multiplex PCR assay. The multiplex PCR relied on a mix of 60 forward primers for TCR Vbeta segments and 13 reverse primers for TCR Jbeta segments. TCRdb holds this immuneACCESS table with in-frame rearrangements only. Some clones are missing; in checked studies, unresolved V genes explain under half, and the rest has no known cause. The sample table shows fewer than 250,000 clones, and about 74% are seen once. Roughly a sixth of the sample comes from the top ten. Source material: PBMCs. The receptors shown here come from a man aged 40-49 years in good health and CMV-seronegative.

The V and J genes are TRBV4-3 and TRBJ1-4; D is perhaps TRBD1 (5 bases). The V end was cut by 0 bases, the J end by 3 bases, with 17 bases between. The CDR3 loop spans 18 amino acids. Germline CDR1 and CDR2: LGHNA and YSLEER. The CDR3 DNA reads as TGCGCCAGCAGCCAAGATATAGGGGTTTTGGGTGCTAATGAAAAACTGTTTTTT. It is translated as CASSQDIGVLGANEKLFF.

V is TRBV12-2 and J is TRBJ1-4; the table's TRBD1 call for D was not verified on the DNA. TRBV12-2 is recorded as a pseudogene. The CDR3 consists of 17 residues. The CDR3 reads CASRSEGQGIGNEKLFF. The CDR3 DNA reads TGTGCAAGTCGCTCAGAGGGACAGGGCATCGGTAATGAAAAACTGTTTTTT.

The gene calls are TRBV15 and TRBJ1-5; D not certain. V shed 2 bases and J shed 5 bases, with 13 bases lying between them. The V gene's germline CDR1 is LNHNV and CDR2 YYDKDF (reference sequence). This CDR3 has 15 amino acids. The CDR3 coding sequence is TGTGCCACCAGCAGAATAGAAAACCCCCATCAGCCCCAGCATTTT. This codes for CATSRIENPHQPQHF.

V gene TRBV6-5 combines with J gene TRBJ1-5; weak D call: TRBD1 (6 bases). V was clipped by 7 bases and J by 7 bases, with 17 bases between them. CDR1 is MNHEY and CDR2 is SVGAGI in the germline V gene. The CDR3 consists of 14 residues. CDR3 nucleotides: TGTGCCAGCACGCTAGGGGGTTTGAAGCAGCCCCAGCATTTT. Translated, it gives CASTLGGLKQPQHF.

The chain combines TRBV7-9 with TRBJ2-3; the match to TRBD1 covers 10 bases. Per germline, CDR1 SEHNR and CDR2 FQNEAQ (reference sequence). This CDR3 has 14 residues. Trimming removed 8 bases from V and 5 bases from J; junction bases left unmatched: 7. DNA of the CDR3: TGTGCCAGCTTCGGGACAGGGGATGGAGATACGCAGTATTTT. Translation: CASFGTGDGDTQYF.

The chain uses TRBV27 and TRBJ1-2, with 8 bases matching TRBD1. V lost 5 bases to trimming and J lost 4 bases; unmatched junction nucleotides: 3. In germline, CDR1 is MNHEY, CDR2 SMNVEV (reference sequence). The CDR3 covers 13 residues. CDR3 protein: CASSGTGRYGYTF. CDR3 coding DNA: TGTGCCAGCAGTGGGACAGGACGCTATGGCTACACCTTC.

The chain's CDR3 is CASSRQRVDYNEQFF. For the CDR3, the DNA is TGTGCCAGCAGCCGTCAGCGGGTGGACTACAATGAGCAGTTCTTC. The rearrangement links TRBV11-2 to TRBJ2-1; TRBD2 might be the D (6 bases). The germline V and J ends were trimmed by 5 bases and 3 bases, with 14 bases remaining between them. Germline loops: CDR1 SGHAT, CDR2 FQNNGV. This CDR3 has 15 amino acids.

Only a few counts were recorded for this clone. This chain connects TRBV10-2 to TRBJ2-7; no reliable D call. V was clipped by 4 bases and J by 2 bases, with 12 bases between them. Germline CDR1 reads WSHSY; CDR2 reads SAAADI. The CDR3 extends over 14 amino acids. This chain's CDR3 is CASSGYGRTYEQYF. The CDR3 region has the DNA TGCGCCAGCAGTGGGTATGGCAGAACCTACGAGCAGTACTTC.

This clone has a handful of counts. The chain employs TRBV2 and TRBJ2-1; 12 nucleotides align to TRBD2. CDR3 length equals 22 residues. The germline CDR1 and CDR2 sequences are SNHLY and FYNNEI. The V gene end was trimmed by 4 bases and the J gene end by 2 bases; junction bases not matched to a gene: 21. The CDR3 is CASSAVAGRITGTSGPYNEQFF. CDR3 coding DNA: TGTGCCAGCAGTGCCGTGGCAGGGAGAATTACCGGGACTAGCGGGCCCTACAATGAGCAGTTCTTC. The entire variable domain, with the rest obtained from reference TRBV2 and TRBJ2-1, is as follows: EPEVTQTPSHQVTQMGQEVILRCVPISNHLYFYWYRQILGQKVEFLVSFYNNEISEKSEIFDDQFSVERPDGSNFTLKIRSTKLEDSAMYFCASSAVAGRITGTSGPYNEQFFGPGTRLTVL.

The J gene is TRBJ1-1, the V gene TRBV5-4; D gene uncertain. Germline-derived CDR1 and CDR2 are SGHNT and YYREEE (reference sequence). Trimming stripped 4 bases from V and 0 bases from J, with 10 bases between. This CDR3 is built from 14 residues. The CDR3 coding sequence is TGTGCCAGCAGCCCCACAGCTCTGAACACTGAAGCTTTCTTT. This codes for CASSPTALNTEAFF.

The J gene is TRBJ2-3, the V gene TRBV12-5; 12 bases line up with TRBD2. This CDR3 region has 17 residues. The ends lost 5 bases at V and 4 bases at J; junction bases unmatched: 10. Germline loops: CDR1 LGHNT, CDR2 FRNRAP. CDR3 sequence (DNA): TGTGCTAGTGGTACTACACTAGCGGGGGGCCATTCAGATACGCAGTATTTT. Translating gives CASGTTLAGGHSDTQYF.

V and J are TRBV7-2 and TRBJ1-2, with TRBD1 matching over 9 bases. This CDR3 has 15 residues. The ends lost 5 bases at V and 4 bases at J; junction bases unmatched: 8. Germline V gene lookup returns CDR1 SGHTA and CDR2 FQGNSA. Here the CDR3 reads CASSRLTGGSYGYTF. CDR3 coding DNA: TGTGCCAGCAGCCGACTGACAGGGGGGAGCTATGGCTACACCTTC.

The genes are TRBV2 and TRBJ2-6, with 8 bases lining up with TRBD1. Germline CDR1 reads SNHLY; CDR2 reads FYNNEI. V lost 7 bases, J lost 5 bases, and 10 bases stayed unmatched. The CDR3 is 16 residues long. The CDR3 bases are TGTGCCAGCAATGGACAGGGAACGCTTAGGGCCAACGTCCTGACTTTC. It is translated as CASNGQGTLRANVLTF.

This clone was found once. The sample carries other DNA sequences with the same CDR3. The rearrangement joins TRBV7-2 to TRBJ2-7, with 11 bases identical to TRBD1. Germline CDR1 is SGHTA and CDR2 is FQGNSA. The CDR3 runs 14 residues. V shed 3 bases and J 2 bases; nucleotides not matched to a gene: 0. CDR3 nucleotides: TGTGCCAGCAGCTTGGACAGGGGGCCCTACGAGCAGTACTTC. Translated: CASSLDRGPYEQYF.

J is TRBJ2-7 and V is TRBV9; perhaps TRBD2 as D (7 bases). This CDR3 contains 14 residues. Germline V lookup: CDR1 SGDLS, CDR2 YYNGEE. V was cut by 2 bases and J by 5 bases, with 14 bases left in between. The CDR3 region is CASSVGGAPNEQYF. The CDR3 DNA reads TGTGCCAGCAGCGTGGGGGGGGCTCCGAACGAGCAGTACTTC.

The chain is built from TRBV4-1 and TRBJ1-5; 10 nucleotides line up with TRBD1. CDR3 length: 15 residues. CDR1 and CDR2 (germline): MGHRA, YSYEKL. The V and J ends lost 3 bases and 6 bases, in that order; junction bases with no gene match: 5. The CDR3, as DNA: TGCGCCAGCAGCCAGGAGACAGGGGGCGGTCAGCCCCAGCATTTT. It yields the protein CASSQETGGGQPQHF.

This clone was counted a few times. The rearrangement links TRBV5-6 to TRBJ2-2; D uncertain. In germline, CDR1 is SGHDT, CDR2 YYEEEE. The CDR3 is 14 residues long. The V end lost 2 bases, the J end lost 0 bases, and 5 bases lay between the germline ends. DNA of the CDR3: TGTGCCAGCAGCTTTACAACGAACACCGGGGAGCTGTTTTTT. It encodes CASSFTTNTGELFF. Full variable domain (remainder filled in from reference TRBV5-6 and TRBJ2-2): DAGVTQSPTHLIKTRGQQVTLRCSPKSGHDTVSWYQQALGQGPQFIFQYYEEEERQRGNFPDRFSGHQFPNYSSELNVNALLLGDSALYLCASSFTTNTGELFFGEGSRLTVL.

J is TRBJ2-3 and V is TRBV4-3, with TRBD2 matching over 7 bases. Germline CDR1 is LGHNA and CDR2 is YSLEER. The CDR3 has 19 residues. V dropped 0 bases and J dropped 0; count of bases not matched to a gene: 12. CDR3 protein: CASSQETPPGRESTDTQYF. CDR3 coding DNA: TGCGCCAGCAGCCAAGAAACCCCACCAGGGAGGGAAAGCACAGATACGCAGTATTTT.

The rearrangement uses TRBV28 and TRBJ2-1, with 7 bases fitting TRBD2. With 5 bases clipped from V and 10 bases from J, the junction kept 2 bases outside the gene matches. The germline V gene encodes CDR1 MDHEN and CDR2 SYDVKM. This CDR3 region has 11 residues. CDR3 amino acids: CASSPREEQFF. CDR3 coding DNA: TGTGCCAGCAGTCCGCGGGAGGAGCAGTTCTTC. The entire variable domain, with the rest obtained from reference TRBV28 and TRBJ2-1, is as follows: DVKVTQSSRYLVKRTGEKVFLECVQDMDHENMFWYRQDPGLGLRLIYFSYDVKMKEKGDIPEGYSVSREKKERFSLILESASTNQTSMYLCASSPREEQFFGPGTRLTVL.

The chain is built from TRBV7-9 and TRBJ2-7, with 9 bases aligning to TRBD1. Trimming at V came to 5 bases and at J to 4 bases, leaving 6 bases not matched to a gene. This CDR3 region has 14 residues. Germline V gene data show CDR1 as SEHNR and CDR2 as FQNEAQ (reference sequence). The CDR3, as DNA: TGTGCCAGCAGCCCGGGACAGGGAATGTACGAGCAGTACTTC. Its translation: CASSPGQGMYEQYF.

The chain employs TRBV5-1 and TRBJ1-2; 9 bases fit TRBD1. The V gene end was trimmed by 0 bases and the J gene end by 7 bases; junction bases not matched to a gene: 10. The CDR3 spans 16 residues. Germline values: CDR1 SGHRS, CDR2 YFSETQ. The CDR3 DNA follows: TGCGCCAGCAGCTTGGCCAGTCAGGGGACAGGGAGTGGCTACACCTTC. It yields the protein CASSLASQGTGSGYTF.

V and J are TRBV10-3 and TRBJ2-3, with 8 nucleotides matching TRBD2. Germline V gene sequence: CDR1 ENHRY, CDR2 SYGVKD. Trimming at V came to 6 bases and at J to 6 bases, leaving 2 bases not matched to a gene. The CDR3 extends over 12 amino acids. The CDR3 is CAIRTGGDTQYF. Written as DNA, the CDR3 is TGTGCCATCAGGACGGGGGGGGATACGCAGTATTTT.

J is TRBJ2-1 and V is TRBV13; 11 bases map to TRBD2. The CDR3 sequence is 15 residues long. V shed 5 bases and J 5 bases; nucleotides not matched to a gene: 5. The V gene's germline CDR1 is PRHDT and CDR2 FYEKMQ (reference sequence). CDR3 residues: CASSPGLAGDNEQFF. In DNA, the CDR3 is TGTGCCAGCAGCCCCGGACTAGCGGGTGACAATGAGCAGTTCTTC.

The CDR3 here is CASSPHRRRSSYNEQFF. The CDR3 DNA reads TGTGCCAGCAGCCCACATCGACGGCGGAGCTCCTACAATGAGCAGTTCTTC. The chain has TRBV4-2 and TRBJ2-1; D is uncertain. The germline V gene encodes CDR1 LGHNA and CDR2 YNFKEQ. CDR3 size: 17 residues. V was shortened by 4 bases and J by 0 bases, with 16 bases between the two germline ends.

A few counts support this clone. The CDR3 protein is CASRAGLAGPTDTQYF. The CDR3 DNA reads as TGTGCCAGCAGAGCGGGACTAGCGGGGCCCACGGATACGCAGTATTTT. The V gene is TRBV2, the J gene TRBJ2-3; TRBD2 aligns across 13 bases. Germline-derived CDR1 and CDR2 are SNHLY and FYNNEI. The ends lost 6 bases at V and 6 bases at J; junction bases unmatched: 9. CDR3 size: 16 residues.

V and J are TRBV4-1 and TRBJ2-2; 10 bases line up with TRBD2. V lost 2 bases to trimming and J lost 1 base; unmatched junction nucleotides: 7. CDR1 and CDR2 (germline): MGHRA, YSYEKL. The CDR3 contains 18 residues. The CDR3: CASSQPPWTSGNTGELFF. DNA for the CDR3: TGCGCCAGCAGCCAACCCCCTTGGACTAGCGGGAACACCGGGGAGCTGTTTTTT.

The chain joins TRBV18 to TRBJ1-4, with 7 nucleotides matching TRBD1. Germline assignment: CDR1 KGHSH and CDR2 LQKENI. The V segment lost 3 bases and the J segment 8 bases; nucleotides outside the gene matches: 6. The CDR3 covers 14 residues. CDR3 in DNA: TGTGCCAGCTCACCGGGGACAGTAAGCGAAAAACTGTTTTTT. Amino acids: CASSPGTVSEKLFF.

This clone has more than one count but fewer than ten. This chain links TRBV19 with TRBJ1-5; 12 bases are a match to TRBD1. V lost 4 bases to trimming and J lost 0 bases; unmatched junction nucleotides: 4. CDR3 length: 17 amino acids. Germline V gives CDR1 LNHDA, CDR2 SQIVND (reference sequence). CDR3 protein: CASSRDRGRYSNQPQHF. The CDR3 nucleotides are TGTGCCAGTAGTAGGGACAGGGGGCGTTATAGCAATCAGCCCCAGCATTTT.

The chain is built from TRBV27 and TRBJ2-7, with TRBD2 matching over 10 bases. V was clipped by 7 bases and J by 5 bases; unmatched bases: 11. The germline gives CDR1 MNHEY, CDR2 SMNVEV (reference sequence). There are 15 residues in the CDR3. The CDR3 here is CASKMRAGGLHEQYF. DNA for the CDR3: TGTGCCAGCAAAATGAGAGCGGGAGGGCTACACGAGCAGTACTTC.

This clone was seen a single time. V is TRBV5-4 and J is TRBJ2-7, with TRBD2 matching over 10 bases. This CDR3 is built from 16 residues. Trimming at V came to 4 bases and at J to 5 bases, leaving 12 bases not matched to a gene. CDR1 is SGHNT, CDR2 YYREEE, per germline (reference sequence). CDR3 in amino acids: CASSPAGAGGLHEQYF. The CDR3, as DNA: TGTGCCAGCAGCCCGGCTGGAGCGGGAGGGCTCCACGAGCAGTACTTC. Complete variable domain (other parts from reference TRBV5-4 and TRBJ2-7): ETGVTQSPTHLIKTRGQQVTLRCSSQSGHNTVSWYQQALGQGPQFIFQYYREEENGRGNFPPRFSGLQFPNYSSELNVNALELDDSALYLCASSPAGAGGLHEQYFGPGTRLTVT.

The chain employs TRBV18 and TRBJ2-7, with D maybe TRBD1 (6 bases). This CDR3 comprises 15 residues. The V gene's germline CDR1 is KGHSH and CDR2 LQKENI. V gave up 2 bases and J gave up 3 bases, with 14 bases separating them. In DNA form, the CDR3 reads TGTGCCAGCTCACCAGGGGGCGCCAGAAACTACGAGCAGTACTTC. Translation gives CASSPGGARNYEQYF.

The chain has TRBV4-2 and TRBJ1-1, with 7 bases fitting TRBD1. The germline V gene encodes CDR1 LGHNA and CDR2 YNFKEQ. The CDR3 runs to 19 residues. V lost 0 bases to trimming and J lost 0 bases; unmatched junction nucleotides: 13. The CDR3 loop reads CASSQDQSARGAMNTEAFF. CDR3 bases: TGTGCCAGCAGCCAAGATCAGTCCGCCAGGGGGGCCATGAACACTGAAGCTTTCTTT.